These T cell receptor beta chains were read from a single sample in a study of T cell repertoires in aging, cancer and after chemotherapy. A single record per CDR3 protein comes from TCRdb applying MiXCR to the multiplex PCR reads. The sample consists of several thousand distinct CDR3 sequences, 64% of them appearing once. Sequences were obtained from blood. The receptors derive from a human donor with a solid tumor. Both conserved end residues are part of each CDR3. Each record gives: V gene, clone size, D gene, J gene, CDR3 DNA, CDR3 protein. The D gene is left open where the match is weak. Clone size is stated in some rows and not others, as once, few, many or a class when expanded.

>TRBV6-1|.|.|TRBJ1-1
TGTGCCAGCAGTGGTTTACAGGGTATCACTGAAGCTTTCTTT
CASSGLQGITEAFF
>TRBV20-1|few|.|TRBJ1-3
TGCAGTGCTCGAGAACAGGGATCCACCATATATTTT
CSAREQGSTIYF
>TRBV18|few|TRBD1|TRBJ1-6
TGTGCCAGCTCACGGGGGACAGAAACACGAAATTCACCCCTCCACTTT
CASSRGTETRNSPLHF
>TRBV5-4|.|.|TRBJ1-1
TGTGCCAGCAGCTTCGGGAACACTGAAGCTTTCTTT
CASSFGNTEAFF
>TRBV10-2|.|.|TRBJ1-6
TGTGCCAGCAGTTACTCGACCCAGGGTGATTCACCCCTCCACTTT
CASSYSTQGDSPLHF
>TRBV6-6|.|TRBD1|TRBJ2-7
TGTGCCAGCAGTTACGTTCCAGGGGGCGAGCAGTACTTC
CASSYVPGGEQYF
>TRBV5-6|few|.|TRBJ1-1
TGTGCCAGCAGCTTCCGGGCTAGGCAGAAGGGCACTGAAGCTTTCTTT
CASSFRARQKGTEAFF
>TRBV6-1|few|TRBD1|TRBJ2-3
TGTGCCAGCAGTGACAGACAGGGGCGAGCGGATACGCAGTATTTT
CASSDRQGRADTQYF
>TRBV6-6|few|.|TRBJ2-3
TGTGCCAGCAGCCCAAACCGGGGGAAGGATACGCAGTATTTT
CASSPNRGKDTQYF
>TRBV19|.|TRBD2|TRBJ2-7
TGTGCCAGTAGTACACTAGCGGGGAACTACGAGCAGTACTTC
CASSTLAGNYEQYF
>TRBV18|.|.|TRBJ1-2
TGTGCCAGCTCACCATCTAATCAGGGGAACTATGGCTACACCTTC
CASSPSNQGNYGYTF
>TRBV5-4|.|.|TRBJ1-1
TGTGCCAGCAGCATTGACGGGTGGGGGCCATCAAACACTGAAGCTTTCTTT
CASSIDGWGPSNTEAFF
>TRBV10-3|few|TRBD1|TRBJ2-3
TGTGCCATCCGACAGGGGTTTGACACAGATACGCAGTATTTT
CAIRQGFDTDTQYF
>TRBV20-1|few|TRBD1|TRBJ1-6
TGCAGTGCTAGAACCGGGACAGTGAATTCACCCCTCCACTTT
CSARTGTVNSPLHF
>TRBV13|few|.|TRBJ2-7
TGTGCCAGCATCGACAGCTCCTACGAGCAGTACTTC
CASIDSSYEQYF
>TRBV6-5|.|.|TRBJ1-1
TGTGCCAGCAGTTACATCAGTAACACTGAAGCTTTCTTT
CASSYISNTEAFF
>TRBV7-3|.|TRBD2|TRBJ2-1
TGTGCCAGCAGCTTACCCCTAGCGGGAGGTCCCAATGAGCAGTTCTTC
CASSLPLAGGPNEQFF
>TRBV30|.|.|TRBJ1-2
TGTGCCTGGAGTAACCCCGGGGCCTATGGCTACACCTTC
CAWSNPGAYGYTF
>TRBV6-5|.|TRBD1|TRBJ2-7
TGTGCCAGCAGAGAAGGACAGGGGGCCTACGAGCAGTACTTC
CASREGQGAYEQYF
>TRBV6-5|few|TRBD1|TRBJ2-7
TGTGCCAGCCGTACAGGGGCGGCCGAGCAGTACTTC
CASRTGAAEQYF
>TRBV5-5|.|.|TRBJ2-7
TGTGCCAGCAGCTTGGACAGGGTCATCTACGAGCAGTACTTC
CASSLDRVIYEQYF
>TRBV6-5|.|.|TRBJ1-5
TGTGCCAGCAGCTGGGACATCAGGCAGCCCCAGCATTTT
CASSWDIRQPQHF
>TRBV19|few|.|TRBJ1-5
TGTGCCAGTACTTGGGTCGGGCAGCCCCAGCATTTT
CASTWVGQPQHF
>TRBV29-1|.|.|TRBJ1-5
TGCAGCGTACAAGCGCAGGGGAATCAGCCCCAGCATTTT
CSVQAQGNQPQHF
>TRBV7-2|.|TRBD2|TRBJ2-5
TGTGCCAGCAGCCCCCGTGGACTAGCGGACCAAGAGACCCAGTACTTC
CASSPRGLADQETQYF
>TRBV7-2|few|.|TRBJ2-5
TGTGCCAGCAGCTTAATCCGGGGGCAAGAGACCCAGTACTTC
CASSLIRGQETQYF
>TRBV6-1|.|.|TRBJ1-2
TGTGCCAGCAGTGAAGAACCAGGGTGGAATAATGGCTACACCTTC
CASSEEPGWNNGYTF
>TRBV6-1|.|.|TRBJ1-1
TGTGCCAGCGACACCTACACTGAAGCTTTCTTT
CASDTYTEAFF